The 28 T cell receptor beta chains below come from one sample, sequenced in a study of breast tumors, draining lymph nodes, adjacent tissues. TCRdb ran MiXCR on the multiplex PCR reads and lists one entry per CDR3 protein. This sample has 50,000 to 75,000 distinct CDR3 sequences, with approximately 62% found just once. Material: breast tumor tissue. The receptors stem from a female donor with breast cancer. Some clones in this sample may be carry-over from other donors' samples.

The chain links TRBV6-6 to TRBJ2-6; D is perhaps TRBD2 (6 bases). There are 14 residues in the CDR3. V lost 8 bases, J lost 4 bases, and 12 bases lay in between. Germline V gene sequence: CDR1 MNHNY, CDR2 SVGAGI (reference sequence). In DNA form, the CDR3 reads TGTGCCAGCCTCTCAAGCGGGGGGGCCAACGTCCTGACTTTC. This codes for CASLSSGGANVLTF.

This clonotype has a count of ten or more. CDR3 sequence (DNA): TGTGCCAGCAGTTTTGCGGGGTCGAACATTCAGTACTTC. Its translation: CASSFAGSNIQYF. The V call is TRBV12-3 or TRBV12-4, the J call TRBJ2-4; D might be TRBD2 (6 bases). V lost 3 bases to trimming and J lost 7 bases, with 10 bases between them. There are 13 residues in the CDR3.

The V gene is TRBV9, the J gene TRBJ1-4; weak D call: TRBD1 (5 bases). Germline lookup yields CDR1 SGDLS and CDR2 YYNGEE. CDR3 size: 13 residues. Trimming left V 3 bases short and J 8 bases short, with 11 bases between. CDR3 loop: CASSGDGDEKLFF. The CDR3 bases are TGTGCCAGCAGCGGGGATGGGGACGAAAAACTGTTTTTT.

This clonotype was seen repeatedly, ten times or more. V and J are TRBV4-1 and TRBJ1-1; maybe TRBD1 (5 bases). Germline assignment: CDR1 MGHRA and CDR2 YSYEKL. V was trimmed by 0 bases and J by 11 bases, leaving 16 bases between them. This CDR3 is built from 14 residues. The CDR3 coding sequence is TGCGCCAGCAGCCAAGATCAGGGACTAGTTACTGCTTTCTTT. It specifies CASSQDQGLVTAFF.

Remarks on this clonotype: This may arise from a read error, as a much more abundant clone is one base away. V and J are TRBV30 and TRBJ2-3; the D is unclear. The CDR3 length is 15 residues. CDR1 is GTSNPN and CDR2 is SVGIG in the germline V gene (reference sequence). The CDR3 DNA follows: TGTGCCTGGAGGTCAGGCCGAGGAAGCATAGATACGCAGTATTTT. It specifies CAWRSGRGSIDTQYF.

This chain uses TRBV30 with TRBJ1-6; D is ambiguous. V lost 0 bases to trimming and J lost 6 bases, with 6 bases between them. This CDR3 region has 13 residues. The V gene's germline CDR1 is GTSNPN and CDR2 SVGIG (reference sequence). The CDR3 protein is CAWSVGTNSPLHF. The CDR3 DNA is TGTGCCTGGAGTGTAGGCACTAATTCACCCCTCCACTTT. Using reference TRBV30 and TRBJ1-6 for the parts outside the CDR3, the full variable domain is SQTIHQWPATLVQPVGSPLSLECTVEGTSNPNLYWYRQAAGRGLQLLFYSVGIGQISSEVPQNLSASRPQDRQFILSSKKLLLSDSGFYLCAWSVGTNSPLHFGNGTRLTVT.

The chain is built from TRBV9 and TRBJ1-6; D might be TRBD1 (6 bases). Germline V CDR1 and CDR2: SGDLS, YYNGEE. Trimming removed 0 bases at V and 11 bases at J, with 12 bases between. The CDR3 spans 14 residues. The DNA for the CDR3 is TGTGCCAGCAGCGTAGGAAGTGGGACAACACCCCTCCACTTT. Protein: CASSVGSGTTPLHF.

This clonotype has just one count. The CDR3 region has the DNA TGTGCCAGCAGTTTTACCGGGACAGCTTCACCCCTCCACTTT. Protein product: CASSFTGTASPLHF. The chain is built from TRBV5-8 and TRBJ1-6, with TRBD1 identical over 7 bases. This CDR3 is built from 14 residues. Per germline, CDR1 SGHTS and CDR2 YDEGEE. Unmatched junction bases numbered 8, after V lost 5 bases and J lost 9 bases.

The chain couples TRBV7-9 to TRBJ2-7; 8 bases align to TRBD2. The germline gives CDR1 SEHNR, CDR2 FQNEAQ (reference sequence). Losses at the gene ends were 3 bases for V and 6 bases for J; bases not matched to a gene: 7. The CDR3 contains 14 residues. The CDR3, as DNA: TGTGCCAGCAGCTTGTCTCAGGCGGGGGGCGAGCAGTACTTC. Translation gives CASSLSQAGGEQYF.

This clonotype was observed many times. This chain connects TRBV13 to TRBJ2-7; perhaps D is TRBD1 or TRBD2 (5 bases each). Trimming took 5 bases from V and 1 from J, leaving 18 bases between them. The CDR3 covers 16 residues. Germline lookup yields CDR1 PRHDT and CDR2 FYEKMQ (reference sequence). The CDR3 protein is CASSEKGTGSSYEQYF. The CDR3 DNA reads as TGTGCCAGCAGCGAGAAAGGGACGGGAAGTTCCTACGAGCAGTACTTC. Based on the CDR3 plus reference TRBV13 and TRBJ2-7, the full variable domain is AAGVIQSPRHLIKEKRETATLKCYPIPRHDTVYWYQQGPGQDPQFLISFYEKMQSDKGSIPDRFSAQQFSDYHSELNMSSLELGDSALYFCASSEKGTGSSYEQYFGPGTRLTVT.

This clonotype showed up just a few times. V is TRBV20-1 and J is TRBJ2-1, with 11 bases that match TRBD2. V lost 0 bases and J lost 4; bases outside the gene matches: 5. There are 16 residues in the CDR3. Germline loops: CDR1 DFQATT, CDR2 SNEGSKA (reference sequence). The CDR3, as DNA: TGCAGTGCTAGAGAGATAGCGGGAGGGCCTTACAATGAGCAGTTCTTC. Its translation: CSAREIAGGPYNEQFF.

There are a few counts of this clonotype. Given a much more abundant clone one base away, this may be a read error. The V gene is TRBV6-1, the J gene TRBJ2-7, with D possibly TRBD2 on 5 matching bases. The CDR3 sequence is 13 residues long. Germline V CDR1 and CDR2: MNHNS, SASEGT. With 7 bases removed from V and 2 bases from J, the gap between germline ends came to 12 bases. The CDR3 coding sequence is TGTGCCAGCACCCCAAGAGGGCCCTACGAGCAGTACTTC. This translates into CASTPRGPYEQYF.

This chain connects TRBV12-3 or TRBV12-4 to TRBJ1-2, with D possibly TRBD1 on 5 matching bases. This CDR3 contains 13 residues. The V gene lost 7 bases and the J gene lost 6 bases, with 15 bases spanning the gap. CDR3 DNA sequence: TGTGCCAGCACGTGGGGAGGGACTGATGGCTACACCTTC. It specifies CASTWGGTDGYTF.

This chain links TRBV5-6 with TRBJ1-3; 8 bases match TRBD1. CDR3 length equals 16 residues. CDR1 and CDR2 from the germline V gene are SGHDT and YYEEEE. V shed 0 bases, J shed 4 bases, and the junction held 6 bases outside the gene matches. CDR3: CASSLASGGLGNTIYF. As DNA, the CDR3 is TGTGCCAGCAGCTTGGCGTCAGGGGGCCTGGGAAACACCATATATTTT.

For this clonotype: This may be a read error, as it is one base from a much larger clone. The V call is TRBV11-2, the J call TRBJ2-7, with 8 bases that match TRBD1. V lost 3 bases to trimming and J lost 6 bases; unmatched junction nucleotides: 4. This CDR3 region has 13 residues. In germline, CDR1 is SGHAT, CDR2 FQNNGV. CDR3 bases: TGTGCCAGCAGCTTGACAGGGGCCTCCGAGCAGTACTTC. Residues: CASSLTGASEQYF.

The chain is built from TRBV12-3 or TRBV12-4 and TRBJ1-2, with TRBD1 matching 11 bases. CDR3 length equals 14 residues. J was trimmed by 8 bases and V by 5 bases; bases with no gene match: 7. In DNA form, the CDR3 reads TGTGCCAGCAGTCCAGGACAGGGGGCTTTCGGCTACACCTTC. This sequence encodes CASSPGQGAFGYTF.

The CDR3 nucleotides are TGTGCCAGCAACAGTGTTCGTACAGATACGCAGTATTTT. It specifies CASNSVRTDTQYF. The chain recombines TRBV2 with TRBJ2-3; unclear D gene. The V and J ends lost 7 bases and 3 bases respectively, with 11 bases between them. Germline CDR1 and CDR2: SNHLY and FYNNEI. The CDR3 is 13 amino acids.

Regarding this clonotype: One junction end does not reproduce the germline sequence, and a read error may be involved. The gene calls are TRBV20-1 and TRBJ2-1; perhaps TRBD2 as D (5 bases). The germline gives CDR1 DFQATT, CDR2 SNEGSKA (reference sequence). The CDR3 covers 11 residues. The CDR3 DNA follows: TGCAGTGCTAAACGTCCGGGGTCTCTGGCCTTC. Residues: CSAKRPGSLAF.

This sequence joins TRBV29-1 and TRBJ2-7; a weak D match, TRBD1 (5 bases). The CDR3 spans 15 residues. Germline loops: CDR1 SQVTM, CDR2 ANQGSEA. V was pared by 6 bases and J by 3 bases, with 21 bases between. DNA for the CDR3: TGCAGCGTGGCGGAACTTAACAGGCAAGGCTACGAGCAGTACTTC. Translating gives CSVAELNRQGYEQYF.

For this clonotype: Given the absence of the conserved phenylalanine or tryptophan at the CDR3 end, a read error is likely. V usage is TRBV7-3 and J usage is TRBJ2-1, with 7 positions matching TRBD1. There are 14 residues in the CDR3. Germline V gene lookup returns CDR1 SGHTA and CDR2 FQGTGA. Written as DNA, the CDR3 is TGTGCTAGCAGCCTGGGACAGCCCTACAATGAGCAGTTCCTC. It specifies CASSLGQPYNEQFL.

Ten or more counts support this clonotype. V gene TRBV5-1 combines with J gene TRBJ1-2; 8 bases are shared with TRBD1. Losses at the gene ends were 4 bases for V and 7 bases for J; bases not matched to a gene: 12. CDR1 is SGHRS and CDR2 is YFSETQ in the germline V gene. The CDR3 is made up of 15 amino acids. The CDR3 nucleotides are TGCGCCAGCAGCGTAAGTCCGGGACAGGTCGGTGGCTACACCTTC. The encoded protein is CASSVSPGQVGGYTF.

This clonotype was counted ten times or more. V gene TRBV12-3 or TRBV12-4 combines with J gene TRBJ1-6; D is uncertain. Trimming cost V 6 bases and J 4 bases, with 10 bases left between them. The CDR3 has 14 residues. DNA for the CDR3: TGTGCCAGCAGCAACACCCCGTATAATTCACCCCTCCACTTT. This gives the protein CASSNTPYNSPLHF.

A word on this clonotype: An end of the junction differs from the germline gene, which may be a read error. The V and J genes are TRBV6-6 and TRBJ1-5, with a tentative D call TRBD1 (5 bases). Germline V lookup: CDR1 MNHNY, CDR2 SVGAGI (reference sequence). CDR3 size: 15 residues. This CDR3 is CASSHSGLSNQPQHF. DNA for the CDR3: TGTGCCAGCAGTCACTCGGGGCTTAGCAATCAGCCCCAGCATTTT.

This clonotype was recorded only once. A read error may explain this, as a much larger clone is one base away. The chain recombines TRBV6-2 or TRBV6-3 with TRBJ1-2; D not resolved. Germline-derived CDR1 and CDR2 are MNHEY and SVGEGT. Deletions cut 2 bases from V and 0 bases from J, with 10 bases between. This CDR3 comprises 15 residues. The CDR3 here is CASSYHVQTNYGYTF. Here the CDR3 DNA reads TGTGCCAGCAGTTACCATGTACAGACTAACTATGGCTACACCTTC.

The DNA for the CDR3 is TGCGCCAGCAGCTTTTCGGACAGCCAATGGGAAAAACTGGTAGCGGGAGGTTTGAAAGAGACCCAGTACTTC. Residues: CASSFSDSQWEKLVAGGLKETQYF. The V gene is TRBV4-3, the J gene TRBJ2-5; 10 bases match TRBD2. This CDR3 has 24 residues. Trimming at V came to 5 bases and at J to 3 bases, leaving 33 bases not matched to a gene. Germline V gene sequence: CDR1 LGHNA, CDR2 YSLEER.

This clonotype was recorded many times. J is TRBJ2-1 and V is TRBV9; D is undetermined. The CDR3 loop spans 14 amino acids. Between the trimmed V and J ends, which lost 3 bases and 3 bases, there was a span of 10 bases. CDR1 SGDLS and CDR2 YYNGEE come from the germline V gene. The CDR3 coding sequence is TGTGCCAGCAGCGCGTACCGAGACTACAATGAGCAGTTCTTC. Residues: CASSAYRDYNEQFF.

The chain has TRBV5-8 and TRBJ2-2; tentative D call: TRBD1 (5 bases). The CDR3 covers 15 residues. Trimming cost V 3 bases and J 4 bases, with 13 bases left between them. Per germline, CDR1 SGHTS and CDR2 YDEGEE. The CDR3 sequence is CASSSGLRSTGELFF. DNA of the CDR3: TGTGCCAGCAGCTCAGGGTTACGGAGCACCGGGGAGCTGTTTTTT.

This clonotype is medium-sized (0.01 to 0.1%) by share. The CDR3 protein is CSAPGGGQRTDTQYF. CDR3 nucleotide sequence: TGCAGTGCTCCCGGAGGGGGACAACGCACAGATACGCAGTATTTT. The chain links TRBV20-1 to TRBJ2-3; perhaps D is TRBD1 or TRBD2 (6 bases each). Germline values: CDR1 DFQATT, CDR2 SNEGSKA (reference sequence). CDR3 length equals 15 residues. The V end was cut by 5 bases, the J end by 1 base, with 16 bases between.